A selection of T cell receptor beta chains follows, all from one sample in a study of T cell changes during pregnancy in multiple sclerosis. The method was immunoSEQ multiplex PCR; TCRdb's version includes in-frame clones alone and lacks a portion of them. The table records 99,000 or so clones, approximately 93% of them present only once. Here the sequenced sample was peripheral blood, taken after pregnancy. These receptors originate from a female donor with multiple sclerosis, enrolled in a pregnancy study. Both conserved end residues are part of each CDR3. A D gene is named only where the DNA matches it firmly. Size is omitted from some rows. Given values are once, few, many or a class for expanded clones.

D gene	V gene	J gene	clone size	CDR3 protein	CDR3 DNA
NA	TRBV14	TRBJ1-1	NA	CASRPQGNTEAFF	TGTGCCAGCCGCCCTCAGGGGAACACTGAAGCTTTCTTT
TRBD2	TRBV30	TRBJ2-3	NA	CAFMGLAGATQYF	TGTGCCTTCATGGGACTAGCGGGGGCCACGCAGTATTTT
NA	TRBV21-1	TRBJ1-1	few	CASSKPEGRTEAFF	TGTGCCAGCAGCAAACCCGAGGGTAGGACTGAAGCTTTCTTT
NA	TRBV13	TRBJ2-4	NA	CASSNAGRNIQYF	TGTGCCAGCAGCAACGCAGGTAGAAACATTCAGTACTTC
TRBD2	TRBV7-8	TRBJ2-5	once	CASSGGTSKETQYF	TGTGCCAGCAGCGGGGGGACTAGTAAAGAGACCCAGTACTTC
NA	TRBV5-4	TRBJ2-1	NA	CASSDRSGDYNEQFF	TGTGCCAGCAGCGACCGCAGCGGAGACTACAATGAGCAGTTCTTC
NA	TRBV5-5	TRBJ2-7	NA	CASSLTNYEQYF	TGTGCCAGCAGCTTGACAAATTACGAGCAGTACTTC
NA	TRBV19	TRBJ1-1	NA	CASSIAGGEAFF	TGTGCCAGTAGTATAGCGGGAGGTGAAGCTTTCTTT
NA	TRBV7-9	TRBJ1-5	few	CASSPSGEGNQPQHF	TGTGCCAGCAGCCCGTCAGGGGAAGGCAATCAGCCCCAGCATTTT
TRBD1	TRBV19	TRBJ2-4	NA	CASRLPGQGAKNIQYF	TGTGCCAGTAGGCTACCGGGACAGGGGGCCAAAAACATTCAGTACTTC
TRBD2	TRBV6-5	TRBJ2-1	NA	CASSYSLALASEQFF	TGTGCCAGCAGTTACTCTTTAGCACTAGCGAGTGAGCAGTTCTTC
TRBD2	TRBV6-1	TRBJ2-1	NA	CASSEGTSGRDEQFF	TGTGCCAGCAGTGAAGGGACTAGCGGGAGGGATGAGCAGTTCTTC
NA	TRBV13	TRBJ1-1	NA	CASSLAGDTEAFF	TGTGCCAGCAGCTTAGCAGGGGACACTGAAGCTTTCTTT
TRBD1	TRBV6-4	TRBJ2-1	few	CASSDPGQGYNEQFF	TGTGCCAGCAGTGACCCGGGACAGGGCTACAATGAGCAGTTCTTC
TRBD2	TRBV9	TRBJ2-3	NA	CASSVDGTSVSTDTQYF	TGTGCCAGCAGCGTAGATGGGACTAGCGTAAGCACAGATACGCAGTATTTT
NA	TRBV5-1	TRBJ1-1	NA	CASSPQGRNTEAFF	TGCGCCAGCAGCCCTCAGGGGCGGAACACTGAAGCTTTCTTT
TRBD2	TRBV6-5	TRBJ2-7	once	CASSPSGRAYEQYF	TGTGCCAGCAGCCCTAGCGGGAGGGCCTACGAGCAGTACTTC
TRBD2	TRBV11-2	TRBJ2-1	NA	CASSLERSASGRSHNEQFF	TGTGCCAGCAGCTTAGAACGGTCCGCTAGCGGGAGGAGCCACAATGAGCAGTTCTTC
NA	TRBV10-2	TRBJ2-5	NA	CASSDPSPGETQYF	TGCGCCAGCAGTGACCCCAGTCCAGGGGAGACCCAGTACTTC
NA	TRBV28	TRBJ1-5	NA	CASSFRRLARYQPQHF	TGTGCCAGCAGTTTCCGTCGGTTGGCGAGGTATCAGCCCCAGCATTTT
TRBD2	TRBV30	TRBJ2-3	NA	CAWRGLAGGGTQYF	TGTGCCTGGAGGGGACTAGCGGGAGGAGGTACGCAGTATTTT
TRBD2	TRBV19	TRBJ2-7	NA	CASSPEREGRYEQYF	TGTGCCAGTAGTCCTGAGCGGGAGGGCCGCTACGAGCAGTACTTC
TRBD1	TRBV27	TRBJ2-7	NA	CASSLGGQGVYEQYF	TGTGCCAGCAGCTTAGGAGGACAGGGTGTCTACGAGCAGTACTTC
NA	TRBV2	TRBJ1-2	NA	CASSPSPYRPDEGYTF	TGTGCCAGCAGTCCCAGTCCCTACAGGCCGGATGAGGGCTACACCTTC